Listed here are 9 T cell receptor beta chains from one sample, sequenced in a study of somatic mutations in cytotoxic T cells in rheumatoid arthritis. Clones were sequenced by immunoSEQ multiplex PCR, and TCRdb holds only the in-frame ones, with some missing. The repertoire has over 2,000 clones, 85% of them found once; the top ten carry roughly 38%. The sample consisted of CD8+ T cells sorted from blood. The receptors were sampled from a man aged 55 to 70 with rheumatoid arthritis.

This sequence joins TRBV5-4 and TRBJ1-2; possibly TRBD1 for D (6 bases). CDR1 SGHNT and CDR2 YYREEE come from the germline V gene (reference sequence). V lost 4 bases, J lost 6 bases, and 13 bases lay in between. The CDR3 totals 13 residues. The CDR3 DNA follows: TGTGCCAGCAGCCCGACAGGAGATGATGGCTACACCTTC. Protein sequence: CASSPTGDDGYTF.

The gene calls are TRBV14 and TRBJ1-2; possibly TRBD1 for D (6 bases). Trimming left V 0 bases short and J 4 bases short, with 15 bases between. The CDR3 runs to 16 residues. The germline V gene has CDR1 SGHDN and CDR2 FVKESK. The CDR3 protein is CASSQDAGGALYGYTF. CDR3 in DNA: TGTGCCAGCAGCCAAGATGCGGGGGGCGCGCTCTATGGCTACACCTTC.

In this sample, this clone turned up a few times. This sequence joins TRBV6-1 and TRBJ1-1; TRBD1 might be the D (6 bases). The CDR3 runs to 13 residues. V gave up 5 bases and J gave up 5 bases, with 12 bases separating them. From germline, CDR1 is MNHNS and CDR2 SASEGT. CDR3 sequence reads: CASSPTQGTEAFF. CDR3 coding DNA: TGTGCCAGCAGTCCTACACAGGGAACTGAAGCTTTCTTT.

The V gene is TRBV28, the J gene TRBJ2-5; TRBD2 is a possible D gene (7 bases). The closer fit of TRBJ2-7 to the DNA end suggests the J call may be wrong. This CDR3 region has 15 residues. From germline, CDR1 is MDHEN and CDR2 SYDVKM. The CDR3 spells CASSLPIGGGYEQYF. In nucleotides, the CDR3 is TGTGCCAGCAGCCTCCCTATAGGGGGAGGGTACGAGCAGTACTTC.

The chain links TRBV2 to TRBJ1-2, with D possibly TRBD1 on 5 matching bases. CDR1 is SNHLY and CDR2 is FYNNEI in the germline V gene. The CDR3 runs 13 residues. Trimming left V 8 bases short and J 4 bases short, with 14 bases between. The CDR3 is CASSTGSFYGYTF. The CDR3 DNA reads as TGTGCCAGCTCAACAGGTTCTTTCTATGGCTACACCTTC.

J is TRBJ2-7 and V is TRBV27, with D uncertain. Trimming removed 5 bases from V and 5 bases from J, with 16 bases in between. The CDR3 length is 14 residues. Germline V lookup: CDR1 MNHEY, CDR2 SMNVEV (reference sequence). The CDR3 sequence is CASSTYSNLDEQYF. The CDR3 nucleotides read TGTGCCAGCAGTACTTACAGCAATTTGGACGAGCAGTACTTC.

The J gene is TRBJ1-1, the V gene TRBV28, with D perhaps TRBD1 (5 bases). The CDR3 loop spans 13 amino acids. Per germline, CDR1 MDHEN and CDR2 SYDVKM. V was shortened by 6 bases and J by 6 bases, with 14 bases between the two germline ends. This CDR3 is CASRAGGAAEAFF. The CDR3 nucleotides read TGTGCCAGCAGGGCGGGAGGGGCGGCTGAAGCTTTCTTT.

This clone was found a few times. This chain joins TRBV7-8 and TRBJ2-5; 8 bases agree with TRBD1. The germline CDR1 and CDR2 sequences are SGHVS and FQNEAQ. CDR3 size: 14 residues. V was pared by 4 bases and J by 2 bases, with 3 bases of the junction left unmatched. The CDR3 region is CASSSRTGQETQYF. As DNA, the CDR3 is TGTGCCAGCAGCTCCAGGACAGGGCAAGAGACCCAGTACTTC.

V usage is TRBV4-2 and J usage is TRBJ2-1; possibly TRBD1 for D (5 bases). The CDR3 sequence is 14 residues long. V was clipped by 1 base and J by 7 bases, with 11 bases between them. The germline V gene has CDR1 LGHNA and CDR2 YNFKEQ. CDR3 sequence: CASSQGGPGNEQFF. The CDR3, as DNA: TGTGCCAGCAGCCAAGGGGGCCCCGGGAATGAGCAGTTCTTC.